A single T cell receptor beta chain is shown here with its context. Its antigen is still unknown. These data come from a study of CD8 T cells in Susac syndrome. TCR beta sequencing covered blood CD8+ and CD4+ T cells. TEMRA cells were enriched by FACS, and CD4+ and CD8+ T cells were negatively isolated. Germline V gene data show CDR1 as LNHNV and CDR2 as YYDKDF (reference sequence). The CDR3 has 14 residues. V was clipped by 0 bases and J by 0 bases, with 6 bases between them. Random hexamers were used to reverse transcribe 0.5 to 1 ug of RNA. The method of amplification for TCR beta CDR3 was immunoSEQ multiplex PCR, covering 54 Vbeta and 13 Jbeta. From the immunoSEQ multiplex PCR reads, TCRdb called clonotypes with MiXCR, one entry per CDR3 protein. The sample has 210,000 or so distinct CDR3 sequences; approximately 94% are singletons. Overall study findings and caveats: The CD4+ T cell repertoires, which came from Susac syndrome patients, showed no sign of clonal expansion.

The clonotype was recovered from a human donor with Susac syndrome. The V call is TRBV15, the J call TRBJ2-7, with D possibly being TRBD1 (6 bases). The material sequenced was CD4+ T cells from PBMCs. The chain's CDR3 is CATSREGGSYEQYF. The CDR3 DNA reads TGTGCCACCAGCAGAGAAGGGGGCTCCTACGAGCAGTACTTC.